This TCR beta chain was captured in a study of blood T cell repertoires in COVID-19. About the research overall: Acute and convalescent COVID-19 samples came from the United States, Italy and Spain. T cells, B-cell-depleted T cells, or PBMCs provided the cDNA or gDNA that served as material.

The assay was immunoSEQ multiplex PCR, and TCRdb's table has in-frame clones only and misses some. The sample yields 85,000 to 120,000 clones, approximately 80% seen once. CDR3 length: 15 residues. The junction had 5 bases not matched to a gene; V was cut back by 1 base and J by 7 bases. Germline assignment: CDR1 LGHDT and CDR2 YNNKEL (reference sequence). The TCR comes from a man in his sixties with active or convalescent COVID-19. V usage is TRBV3-1 (or the pseudogene TRBV3-2) and J usage is TRBJ2-4; 9 nucleotides align to TRBD2. The sequenced material came from peripheral blood. CDR3 loop: CASSQGGLAANIQYF. The CDR3 coding sequence is TGTGCCAGCAGCCAAGGGGGACTAGCTGCCAACATTCAGTACTTC.